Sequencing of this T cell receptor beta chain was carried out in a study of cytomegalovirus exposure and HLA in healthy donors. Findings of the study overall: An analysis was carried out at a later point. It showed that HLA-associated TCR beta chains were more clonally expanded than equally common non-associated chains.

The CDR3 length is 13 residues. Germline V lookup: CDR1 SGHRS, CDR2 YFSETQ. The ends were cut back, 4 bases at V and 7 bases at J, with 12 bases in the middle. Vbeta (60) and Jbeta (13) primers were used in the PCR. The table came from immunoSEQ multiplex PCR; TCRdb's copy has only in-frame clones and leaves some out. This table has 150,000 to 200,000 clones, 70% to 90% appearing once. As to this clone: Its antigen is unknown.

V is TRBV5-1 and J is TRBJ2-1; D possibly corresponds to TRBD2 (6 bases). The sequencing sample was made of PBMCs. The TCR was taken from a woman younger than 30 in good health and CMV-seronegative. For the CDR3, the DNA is TGCGCCAGCAGCCTCACTGGGGGGAATGAGCAGTTCTTC. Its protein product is CASSLTGGNEQFF.